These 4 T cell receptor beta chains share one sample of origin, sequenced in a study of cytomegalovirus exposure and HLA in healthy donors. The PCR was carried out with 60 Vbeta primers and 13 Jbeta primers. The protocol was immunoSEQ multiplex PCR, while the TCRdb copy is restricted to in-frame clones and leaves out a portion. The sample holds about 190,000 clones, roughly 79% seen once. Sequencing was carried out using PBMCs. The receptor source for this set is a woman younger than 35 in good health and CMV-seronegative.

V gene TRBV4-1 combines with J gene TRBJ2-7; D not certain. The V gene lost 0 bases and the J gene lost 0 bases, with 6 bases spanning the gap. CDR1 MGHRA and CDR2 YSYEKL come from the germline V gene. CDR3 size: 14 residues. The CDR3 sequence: CASSQEPSSYEQYF. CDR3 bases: TGCGCCAGCAGCCAAGAACCTAGCTCCTACGAGCAGTACTTC.

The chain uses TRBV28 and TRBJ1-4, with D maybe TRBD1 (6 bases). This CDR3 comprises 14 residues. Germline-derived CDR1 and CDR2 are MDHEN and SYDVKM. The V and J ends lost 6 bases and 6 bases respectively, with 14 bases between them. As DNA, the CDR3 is TGTGCCAGCAGCGCGGGGGCAGTGGATGAAAAACTGTTTTTT. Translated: CASSAGAVDEKLFF.

The CDR3 DNA follows: TGCAGCGTTGAATTCGGGCAGGGCGCTAACTATGGCTACACCTTC. The encoded protein is CSVEFGQGANYGYTF. The chain is built from TRBV29-1 and TRBJ1-2, with a weak D call TRBD1 (5 bases). This CDR3 contains 15 residues. Germline loops: CDR1 SQVTM, CDR2 ANQGSEA. V lost 2 bases and J 0 bases, leaving 13 bases between the germline ends.

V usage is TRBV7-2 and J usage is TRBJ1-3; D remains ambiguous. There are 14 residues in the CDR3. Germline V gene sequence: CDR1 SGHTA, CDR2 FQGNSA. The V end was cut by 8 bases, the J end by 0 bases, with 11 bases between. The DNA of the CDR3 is TGTGCCAGCGGGAGATCAAGCTCTGGAAACACCATATATTTT. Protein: CASGRSSSGNTIYF.